Shown below are 32 T cell receptor beta chains from a single sample sequenced in a study of human T cells and chemical hapten exposure. Described time point: patch test 2, 6 weeks after DPC sensitization. Treatment defined: therapeutic diphenylcyclopropenone sensitization with weekly scalp DPC. TCRdb analysed the RACE reads with MiXCR anew, one entry per CDR3 protein. The sample lists under 450,000 distinct CDR3 sequences, more than 5% seen once, with about 6% in the top ten. The source was whole blood, collected in connection with sensitization to the hapten diphenylcyclopropenone (DPC). The source is a woman aged 18-29 years with alopecia areata. Some clones in this sample may be carry-over from other donors' samples.

J is TRBJ2-2 and V is TRBV5-8; 9 bases are shared with TRBD1. Per the germline V gene, CDR1 is SGHTS and CDR2 is YDEGEE. There are 16 residues in the CDR3. V shed 0 bases, J shed 5 bases, and the junction held 5 bases outside the gene matches. CDR3 DNA sequence: TGTGCCAGCAGCTTGGCTTGGGACAGGGCTACCGGGGAGCTGTTTTTT. It specifies CASSLAWDRATGELFF. The full variable domain, its missing parts supplied by reference TRBV5-8 and TRBJ2-2, is EAGVTQSPTHLIKTRGQQATLRCSPISGHTSVYWYQQALGLGLQFLLWYDEGEERNRGNFPPRFSGRQFPNYSSELNVNALELEDSALYLCASSLAWDRATGELFFGEGSRLTVL.

In its sample, this clonotype was seen a few times. The gene calls are TRBV7-2 and TRBJ2-1; D call uncertain. This CDR3 spans 14 amino acids. Trimming took 3 bases from V and 7 from J, leaving 13 bases between them. In germline, CDR1 is SGHTA, CDR2 FQGNSA. In nucleotides, the CDR3 is TGTGCCAGCAGCTTTCTGCGTGTCGGGAATGAGCAGTTCTTC. It yields the protein CASSFLRVGNEQFF. Looking up the rest from reference TRBV7-2 and TRBJ2-1 gives the full variable domain: GAGVSQSPSNKVTEKGKDVELRCDPISGHTALYWYRQSLGQGLEFLIYFQGNSAPDKSGLPSDRFSAERTGGSVSTLTIQRTQQEDSAVYLCASSFLRVGNEQFFGPGTRLTVL.

In this sample, this clonotype turned up many times. V usage is TRBV7-2 and J usage is TRBJ1-1; D is undetermined. The CDR3 runs 14 residues. Germline values: CDR1 SGHTA, CDR2 FQGNSA. V was trimmed by 5 bases and J by 0 bases, leaving 10 bases between them. The CDR3 DNA follows: TGTGCCAGCAGCCCCGCTGGGCTGAACACTGAAGCTTTCTTT. It encodes CASSPAGLNTEAFF.

This clonotype was detected a few times. This chain connects TRBV14 to TRBJ2-7; 12 bases match TRBD1. The CDR3 covers 14 residues. Germline trimming cut 5 bases from V and 7 bases from J; bases unmatched to any gene: 6. Germline V gives CDR1 SGHDN, CDR2 FVKESK. This CDR3 is CASSGGQGALEQYF. In nucleotides, the CDR3 is TGTGCCAGCAGCGGGGGACAGGGGGCGCTTGAGCAGTACTTC.

This clonotype was recorded a few times. V is TRBV24-1 and J is TRBJ2-6; D is undetermined. The CDR3 contains 16 residues. CDR1 KGHDR and CDR2 SFDVKD come from the germline V gene. V was clipped by 3 bases and J by 0 bases, with 8 bases between them. The chain's CDR3 is CATSDIDHSGANVLTF. The CDR3 nucleotides read TGTGCCACCAGTGATATCGACCACTCTGGGGCCAACGTCCTGACTTTC.

The chain employs TRBV5-5 and TRBJ1-2, with D unresolved. The CDR3 length is 12 residues. Trimming shortened V by 4 bases and J by 9 bases, and 13 bases separated the two germline ends. CDR1 is SGHKS, CDR2 YYEKEE, per germline (reference sequence). The CDR3 DNA reads TGTGCCAGCAGCCTCTCGGACTTCCGCTACACCTTC. Its translation: CASSLSDFRYTF.

This clonotype turned up a few times. The V call is TRBV12-3 or TRBV12-4, the J call TRBJ1-1; D is unresolved. The length of the CDR3 is 12 residues. Trimming took 3 bases from V and 2 from J, leaving 4 bases between them. The CDR3, as DNA: TGTGCCAGCAGTTTCTATAACACTGAAGCTTTCTTT. As protein: CASSFYNTEAFF.

The chain is built from TRBV29-1 and TRBJ2-3, with 8 bases that match TRBD1. This CDR3 spans 11 amino acids. CDR1 is SQVTM and CDR2 is ANQGSEA in the germline V gene. Trimming at V came to 8 bases and at J to 6 bases, leaving 4 bases not matched to a gene. The CDR3 DNA reads as TGCAGCACGAGGACAGGGGATACGCAGTATTTT. Residues: CSTRTGDTQYF.

This clonotype was found many times. The chain combines TRBV7-2 with TRBJ1-5, with D hard to call. The length of the CDR3 is 15 residues. Trimming pared 1 base from V and 6 bases from J, leaving 13 bases between. Germline CDR1 reads SGHTA; CDR2 reads FQGNSA. DNA of the CDR3: TGTGCCAGCAGCTTAGTACTTTTACGGGGTCAGCCCCAGCATTTT. Its translation is CASSLVLLRGQPQHF.

V gene TRBV5-5 combines with J gene TRBJ2-3, with D unclear. Germline V gene sequence: CDR1 SGHKS, CDR2 YYEKEE (reference sequence). Trimming took off 4 bases at V and 4 bases at J, with 10 bases between the two ends. The CDR3 covers 13 residues. The CDR3 bases are TGTGCCAGCAGCGAAACCTGGGCAGATACGCAGTATTTT. Translated, it gives CASSETWADTQYF.

The sample holds many counts of this clonotype. The chain links TRBV7-9 to TRBJ1-1; D remains ambiguous. The CDR3 has 14 amino acids. The germline V gene encodes CDR1 SEHNR and CDR2 FQNEAQ (reference sequence). V lost 1 base to trimming and J lost 4 bases, with 10 bases between them. Here the CDR3 reads CASSLDPAGTEAFF. The CDR3 DNA sequence: TGTGCCAGCAGCTTAGACCCCGCGGGCACTGAAGCTTTCTTT.

The V gene is TRBV27, the J gene TRBJ2-5; possible D gene TRBD2, 5 bases. Germline CDR1 reads MNHEY; CDR2 reads SMNVEV (reference sequence). The CDR3 length is 14 residues. Trimming shortened V by 5 bases and J by 4 bases, and 14 bases separated the two germline ends. The CDR3 nucleotides read TGTGCCAGCAGTCTCTCTCTAGCAGGAGAGACCCAGTACTTC. This codes for CASSLSLAGETQYF.

This clonotype has only a few counts. The V gene is TRBV14, the J gene TRBJ2-2, with D unresolved. V lost 1 base and J 5 bases, leaving 8 bases between the germline ends. Germline V gene data show CDR1 as SGHDN and CDR2 as FVKESK. This CDR3 is built from 14 residues. CDR3 residues: CASSQVVGTGELFF. The CDR3 DNA is TGTGCCAGCAGCCAAGTAGTAGGGACCGGGGAGCTGTTTTTT.

On this clonotype itself: A much larger clone is a single base away; this may be a read error. The chain carries TRBV7-2 and TRBJ2-3, with 9 bases lining up with TRBD2. The CDR3 spans 14 residues. With V trimmed by 4 bases and J by 4 bases, 3 bases remained unmatched. The germline gives CDR1 SGHTA, CDR2 FQGNSA. The CDR3 region is CASSSGLAPDTQYF. The CDR3 DNA is TGTGCCAGCAGCTCCGGACTAGCGCCAGATACGCAGTATTTT.

At least ten counts were recorded for this clonotype. The J gene is TRBJ1-4, the V gene TRBV28; D gene uncertain. The CDR3 totals 11 residues. The germline CDR1 and CDR2 sequences are MDHEN and SYDVKM. The V gene lost 6 bases and the J gene lost 6 bases, with 5 bases spanning the gap. The CDR3 DNA reads TGTGCCAGCAGATACGATGAAAAACTGTTTTTT. This sequence encodes CASRYDEKLFF.

This clonotype was recorded at least ten times. V and J are TRBV28 and TRBJ1-1; TRBD1 might be the D (5 bases). The CDR3 consists of 13 residues. CDR1 is MDHEN and CDR2 is SYDVKM in the germline V gene. The ends were cut back, 5 bases at V and 5 bases at J, with 12 bases in the middle. The CDR3, as DNA: TGTGCCAGCAGTAGGCCAGGGAGGACTGAAGCTTTCTTT. Its translation is CASSRPGRTEAFF.

This clonotype was picked up a small number of times. The chain joins TRBV2 to TRBJ2-5; D perhaps matches TRBD2 (5 bases). The CDR3 runs 14 residues. The germline CDR1 and CDR2 sequences are SNHLY and FYNNEI. Between the trimmed V and J ends, which lost 4 bases and 1 base, there was a span of 10 bases. In nucleotides, the CDR3 is TGTGCCAGCAGTGGAGGGTCCCTCCAAGAGACCCAGTACTTC. It specifies CASSGGSLQETQYF.

This chain joins TRBV27 and TRBJ2-1; D might be TRBD2 (5 bases). Trimming left V 6 bases short and J 0 bases short, with 12 bases between. Germline lookup yields CDR1 MNHEY and CDR2 SMNVEV (reference sequence). The CDR3 has 15 amino acids. The CDR3 loop reads CASSHPGSSYNEQFF. The DNA of the CDR3 is TGTGCCAGCAGCCACCCGGGGAGCTCCTACAATGAGCAGTTCTTC.

The J gene is TRBJ1-1, the V gene TRBV4-3; D not resolved. The length of the CDR3 is 15 residues. Deletions cut 0 bases from V and 1 base from J, with 9 bases between. CDR1 and CDR2 (germline): LGHNA, YSLEER. The CDR3 coding sequence is TGCGCCAGCAGCCAAGATCGTTGGGCGAACACTGAAGCTTTCTTT. Its protein product is CASSQDRWANTEAFF.

At least ten counts were recorded for this clonotype. This CDR3 is CATGRGSYNEQFF. CDR3 in DNA: TGTGCCACCGGGAGGGGCTCCTACAATGAGCAGTTCTTC. The chain joins TRBV27 to TRBJ2-1, with 8 bases that match TRBD2. J was trimmed by 0 bases and V by 10 bases; bases with no gene match: 2. The CDR3 has 13 residues. CDR1 and CDR2 from the germline V gene are MNHEY and SMNVEV (reference sequence).

The gene calls are TRBV5-1 and TRBJ1-1; D perhaps matches TRBD1 (5 bases). This CDR3 is built from 14 residues. Germline CDR1 is SGHRS and CDR2 is YFSETQ. Deletions cut 0 bases from V and 7 bases from J, with 13 bases between. The CDR3 protein is CASSLEGVGGEAFF. As DNA, the CDR3 is TGCGCCAGCAGCTTGGAAGGGGTAGGCGGTGAAGCTTTCTTT.

The gene calls are TRBV20-1 and TRBJ2-7; D tentatively fits TRBD1 or TRBD2 (5 bases each). The CDR3 extends over 15 amino acids. Trimming pared 3 bases from V and 6 bases from J, leaving 21 bases between. Germline CDR1 and CDR2: DFQATT and SNEGSKA (reference sequence). The CDR3, as DNA: TGCAGTGCTAGGGACCCGAGGGGAGCGCTAAGCGAGCAGTACTTC. Its translation: CSARDPRGALSEQYF.

The V gene is TRBV6-2 or TRBV6-3, the J gene TRBJ2-3; 8 bases map to TRBD2. V was clipped by 8 bases and J by 1 base; unmatched bases: 5. CDR3 size: 14 residues. The germline CDR1 and CDR2 sequences are MNHEY and SVGEGT. CDR3 bases: TGTGCCAGCCTTCTTAGCGGGGGCACAGATACGCAGTATTTT. It yields the protein CASLLSGGTDTQYF.

The sample holds many counts of this clonotype. The V and J genes are TRBV7-2 and TRBJ1-1; D is ambiguous. Germline-derived CDR1 and CDR2 are SGHTA and FQGNSA. V was trimmed by 5 bases and J by 1 base, leaving 8 bases between them. The CDR3 runs to 13 residues. The CDR3 DNA reads TGTGCCAGCAGCCCCAAGAAGAACACTGAAGCTTTCTTT. It specifies CASSPKKNTEAFF.

This clonotype was seen many times. The rearrangement links TRBV7-6 to TRBJ2-5, with D possibly being TRBD2 (5 bases). CDR1 is SGHVS, CDR2 FNYEAQ, per germline. Trimming took 5 bases from V and 1 from J, leaving 11 bases between them. The CDR3 spans 14 residues. The CDR3 region has the DNA TGTGCCAGCAGCGCCCGGGATCTCCAAGAGACCCAGTACTTC. Encoded protein: CASSARDLQETQYF.

The table lists this clonotype with many counts. The chain carries TRBV2 and TRBJ2-6; D assignment may be TRBD1 or TRBD2 (6 bases each). The germline V and J ends were trimmed by 7 bases and 0 bases, with 16 bases remaining between them. The CDR3 totals 17 residues. From germline, CDR1 is SNHLY and CDR2 FYNNEI. CDR3 sequence: CASKRRGAFSGANVLTF. CDR3 DNA: TGTGCCAGCAAAAGGAGGGGGGCCTTCTCTGGGGCCAACGTCCTGACTTTC.

V usage is TRBV3-1 and J usage is TRBJ2-1; no firm D call. The CDR3 spans 12 residues. Trimming cost V 2 bases and J 7 bases, with 6 bases left between them. Germline CDR1 reads LGHDT; CDR2 reads YNNKEL (reference sequence). This chain's CDR3 is CASSQYGNEQFF. The CDR3 bases are TGTGCCAGCAGCCAATATGGAAATGAGCAGTTCTTC.

This clonotype was detected many times. V is TRBV4-2 and J is TRBJ1-4, with D hard to call. The CDR3 length is 17 residues. CDR1 is LGHNA, CDR2 YNFKEQ, per germline. Trimming removed 0 bases at V and 8 bases at J, with 19 bases between. The CDR3 DNA reads TGTGCCAGCAGCCAAGAGGGTTTTCAGACGTTTAAGGAAAAACTGTTTTTT. Amino acids: CASSQEGFQTFKEKLFF.

The chain carries TRBV6-6 and TRBJ2-3; D ambiguous. CDR3 length equals 13 residues. Trimming cost V 8 bases and J 6 bases, with 15 bases left between them. Per the germline V gene, CDR1 is MNHNY and CDR2 is SVGAGI (reference sequence). CDR3 protein: CASCSSQEDTQYF. The DNA of the CDR3 is TGTGCCAGCTGTTCTTCCCAGGAGGATACGCAGTATTTT.

V gene TRBV28 combines with J gene TRBJ1-6; weak D call: TRBD1 (6 bases). The CDR3 spans 16 residues. Germline values: CDR1 MDHEN, CDR2 SYDVKM. The ends were cut back, 7 bases at V and 1 base at J, with 14 bases in the middle. CDR3 amino acids: CASIETGTSYNSPLHF. CDR3 DNA sequence: TGTGCCAGCATTGAAACAGGGACGTCCTATAATTCACCCCTCCACTTT.

This clonotype occurred many times. V usage is TRBV12-3 or TRBV12-4 and J usage is TRBJ1-5; the D is unclear. Deletions cut 3 bases from V and 4 bases from J, with 7 bases between. The CDR3 is made up of 13 amino acids. CDR3 sequence: CASSLIGNQPQHF. CDR3 in DNA: TGTGCCAGCAGTTTGATAGGGAATCAGCCCCAGCATTTT.

This clonotype has ten or more counts. The chain uses TRBV12-3 or TRBV12-4 and TRBJ1-2; 10 positions match TRBD1. The CDR3 sequence is 16 residues long. The ends lost 7 bases at V and 7 bases at J; junction bases unmatched: 15. The CDR3 sequence is CASTLDPGQGIGGYTF. CDR3 nucleotides: TGTGCCAGCACCCTCGACCCGGGACAGGGGATAGGTGGCTACACCTTC.